The sequence of this T cell receptor beta chain was determined in a study of blood T cell repertoires in COVID-19 (dated by TCRdb to 2018 to 2021). For the study in its entirety: Collaborator samples came from the United States, Italy and Spain and covered acute and convalescent phases of COVID-19. Deeply sampled blood TCRbeta repertoires from subjects exposed to, actively infected with, or recovered from COVID-19 were included in the dataset. A de-identified subject ID, COVID-19 status, age in years and sex were almost always included in the sample metadata. The material from the prospective study consisted of cDNA or gDNA derived from T cells, B-cell-depleted T cells, or PBMCs. The repertoires were released in a freely available public database intended as a resource for research on the immune response to SARS-CoV-2. The samples were drawn from the first 160 participants of the ongoing ImmuneRACE study and from 1,254 subjects provided by 6 global collaborators. Where HLA class I and class II types were available, the types were taken from metadata supplied by the sample provider, not from assay-based typing.

Enrolling through a virtual design, the prospective study's participants ranged in age from about 18 to 100 years and lived across 24 United States geographic areas. In the prospective study, participants were assigned to cohorts based on the clinical history participants reported in a screening survey and a study questionnaire. Recovered participants in ImmuneRACE Cohort 3 were defined by two consecutive negative NP/OP PCR tests, clearance by a healthcare professional, or resolution of symptoms. In the prospective study, whole blood, serum and a nasopharyngeal or oropharyngeal swab were collected from each participant by mobile phlebotomists. Prospective study participants could optionally give additional blood draws and questionnaires over an approximately 2-month period. Before DNA extraction, blood samples from the prospective study were shipped at room temperature or frozen. The immunoSEQ Assay, a bias-controlled multiplex PCR, was used to amplify TCRbeta CDR3 regions from genomic DNA. Processing in the source paper ran as follows. The number of nucleated cells in each sample was estimated by amplification of reference gene primers within the assay. Sequence reads were collapsed and filtered to measure the absolute abundance of every unique TCRbeta CDR3 rearrangement. For each sample, productive Simpson clonality was calculated as the square root of Simpson's diversity index across productive rearrangements. TCRdb took this table from immuneACCESS and kept in-frame rearrangements with V and J called. Such tables lack part of the clones; where checked against another copy, unresolved V genes explain under half of the gap, and the rest is unexplained. V and J calls and clone size are copied from that table; D and trimming were computed from the DNA. The sample data list roughly 220,000 clones, and 82% of these were observed just once. The ten largest make up around 16% of the sample.

This clone has just a few counts. The antigen this receptor binds is unknown. No much larger clone is present one base from it, and per-base qualities are unavailable. General findings and caveats noted by the study authors: How much clinical and demographic metadata was included differed by source and by participant, and the metadata was provided uncurated.

Sequencing was carried out using PBMCs or T cells enriched from blood (not recorded which). The TCR was taken from a man aged 35-49 years who had recovered from COVID-19.

The nucleotide sequence is TGTGCCAGCAGTCTTCCGACAGGGAACCCCTCTGGAAACACCATATATTTT. Translated, this gives CASSLPTGNPSGNTIYF. The rearranged segments are TRBV27 and TRBJ1-3, and 7 bases in between align with TRBD1. CDR3 length: 17 amino acids, cysteine to phenylalanine. CDR3 DNA is the only sequence kept; it has 51 bases, read in frame from the first base. For CDR1 and CDR2, the germline V gene (reference sequence) lists MNHEY and SMNVEV. Trimming leaves V shorter by 5 bases and J shorter by 0 bases, with the junction holding 10 bases beyond the gene matches.